The 24 T cell receptor beta chains given below trace back to one sample, sequenced in a study of blood T cell repertoires in COVID-19. This table comes from immunoSEQ multiplex PCR, and its TCRdb copy is limited to in-frame clones, with some not included. Among 300,000 to 350,000 clones listed, 70% to 90% were seen once. The sequencing input was PBMCs or T cells enriched from blood (not recorded which). Every receptor here comes from a man aged 30 to 45 who had recovered from COVID-19.

In this sample, this clone turned up a few times. The V and J genes are TRBV18 and TRBJ1-3, with unresolved D. This CDR3 comprises 15 residues. V lost 2 bases and J lost 3, with 11 bases in between. The germline V gene has CDR1 KGHSH and CDR2 LQKENI. The CDR3 DNA reads as TGTGCCAGCTCACCATCAGGTTTAGGTGGAAACACCATATATTTT. It is translated as CASSPSGLGGNTIYF.

This chain links TRBV7-9 with TRBJ1-1; D uncertain. Germline V lookup: CDR1 SEHNR, CDR2 FQNEAQ (reference sequence). The CDR3 runs to 15 residues. Between the trimmed V and J ends, which lost 4 bases and 2 bases, there was a span of 14 bases. The CDR3 DNA follows: TGTGCCAGCAGCTCCTCGGACGGGGAAAACACTGAAGCTTTCTTT. Translated: CASSSSDGENTEAFF.

This clone has just a few counts. The genes are TRBV5-4 and TRBJ2-7; tentatively, D is TRBD2 (6 bases). V gave up 0 bases and J gave up 6 bases, with 10 bases separating them. Germline V CDR1 and CDR2: SGHNT, YYREEE (reference sequence). The CDR3 is 13 amino acids. In DNA form, the CDR3 reads TGTGCCAGCAGCTTGGTAGGCGGGGTCGAGCAGTACTTC. It encodes CASSLVGGVEQYF.

In this sample, this clone turned up a few times. The rearrangement links TRBV4-1 to TRBJ2-1, with D hard to call. The CDR3 is made up of 14 amino acids. V was shortened by 4 bases and J by 6 bases, with 13 bases between the two germline ends. Germline V CDR1 and CDR2: MGHRA, YSYEKL. CDR3 bases: TGCGCCAGCAGCCCCGGCTGGCGGCCCAATGAGCAGTTCTTC. Its translation: CASSPGWRPNEQFF.

This clone was counted a single time. The chain uses TRBV5-1 and TRBJ2-1; TRBD2 might be the D (7 bases). V shed 1 base and J shed 8 bases, with 16 bases lying between them. Germline CDR1 is SGHRS and CDR2 is YFSETQ. There are 15 residues in the CDR3. The CDR3 here is CASSLNRGARDEQFF. The CDR3, as DNA: TGCGCCAGCAGCTTGAATCGGGGGGCCCGAGATGAGCAGTTCTTC.

V gene TRBV29-1 combines with J gene TRBJ1-4; TRBD1 agrees at 7 bases. CDR1 and CDR2 from the germline V gene are SQVTM and ANQGSEA. V shed 6 bases and J 4 bases; nucleotides not matched to a gene: 5. The CDR3 is 13 residues long. In DNA, the CDR3 is TGCAGCGTCCGGGACAGTAATAATGAAAAACTGTTTTTT. Translation: CSVRDSNNEKLFF.

The chain employs TRBV15 and TRBJ2-5; D is uncertain. This CDR3 region has 14 residues. The germline V gene has CDR1 LNHNV and CDR2 YYDKDF (reference sequence). The V end was cut by 0 bases, the J end by 1 base, with 6 bases between. CDR3 in amino acids: CATSREQSQETQYF. The CDR3 DNA reads TGTGCCACCAGCAGAGAACAAAGCCAAGAGACCCAGTACTTC. The full variable domain, in which reference TRBV15 and TRBJ2-5 provide the parts outside the CDR3, is DAMVIQNPRYQVTQFGKPVTLSCSQTLNHNVMYWYQQKSSQAPKLLFHYYDKDFNNEADTPDNFQSRRPNTSFCFLDIRSPGLGDTAMYLCATSREQSQETQYFGPGTRLLVL.

The rearrangement joins TRBV5-4 to TRBJ1-3, with 7 positions matching TRBD1. V gave up 7 bases and J gave up 4 bases; unmatched junction bases: 8. The length of the CDR3 is 14 residues. Germline V CDR1 and CDR2: SGHNT, YYREEE (reference sequence). In nucleotides, the CDR3 is TGTGCCAGCGGACAACAGGGGTCCGGAAACACCATATATTTT. This encodes CASGQQGSGNTIYF. Combining the CDR3 with reference TRBV5-4 and TRBJ1-3 gives the whole variable domain ETGVTQSPTHLIKTRGQQVTLRCSSQSGHNTVSWYQQALGQGPQFIFQYYREEENGRGNFPPRFSGLQFPNYSSELNVNALELDDSALYLCASGQQGSGNTIYFGEGSWLTVV.

The J gene is TRBJ2-3, the V gene TRBV2, with TRBD2 matching over 12 bases. Germline CDR1 and CDR2: SNHLY and FYNNEI. Trimming removed 5 bases from V and 3 bases from J; junction bases left unmatched: 6. The CDR3 length is 16 residues. CDR3 bases: TGTGCCAGCAGTTACCCTAGCGGGGGGGAGACAGATACGCAGTATTTT. Translated: CASSYPSGGETDTQYF.

The rearrangement links TRBV5-1 to TRBJ2-2, with 9 bases aligning to TRBD1. The CDR3 spans 19 residues. Germline lookup yields CDR1 SGHRS and CDR2 YFSETQ. With 4 bases clipped from V and 7 bases from J, the junction kept 20 bases outside the gene matches. The chain's CDR3 is CASSRTPPGQGFGIGELFF. The CDR3 DNA is TGCGCCAGCAGCAGGACCCCTCCGGGACAGGGTTTCGGAATCGGGGAGCTGTTTTTT.

The chain is built from TRBV4-2 and TRBJ1-6; TRBD1 is a possible D gene (6 bases). CDR1 LGHNA and CDR2 YNFKEQ come from the germline V gene. Trimming took off 0 bases at V and 6 bases at J, with 18 bases between the two ends. The CDR3 length is 18 residues. DNA for the CDR3: TGTGCCAGCAGCCAAGAAAGGCTAGGACAGATATCTAATTCACCCCTCCACTTT. Translating gives CASSQERLGQISNSPLHF.

This clone was observed a few times. V usage is TRBV4-2 and J usage is TRBJ1-1; D is unclear. Germline V CDR1 and CDR2: LGHNA, YNFKEQ. Trimming stripped 2 bases from V and 11 bases from J, with 15 bases between. The CDR3 contains 13 residues. The CDR3: CASSQRGDDLAFF. In DNA form, the CDR3 reads TGTGCCAGCAGCCAACGCGGGGATGATTTGGCTTTCTTT.

The chain links TRBV10-2 to TRBJ2-7; D perhaps matches TRBD1 (7 bases). This CDR3 has 14 residues. CDR1 is WSHSY, CDR2 SAAADI, per germline. Trimming shortened V by 6 bases and J by 3 bases, and 15 bases separated the two germline ends. CDR3 DNA: TGCGCCAGCAGCGGGGGACAGATAAGCTACGAGCAGTACTTC. Its protein product is CASSGGQISYEQYF.

This chain links TRBV11-2 with TRBJ2-7; TRBD1 agrees at 9 bases. CDR3 length: 14 residues. The ends lost 4 bases at V and 4 bases at J; junction bases unmatched: 5. Germline V lookup: CDR1 SGHAT, CDR2 FQNNGV. CDR3 DNA: TGTGCCAGCAGCTCGACAGGGGGTCCTTACGAGCAGTACTTC. It specifies CASSSTGGPYEQYF.

The V call is TRBV5-1, the J call TRBJ2-2, with 11 bases matching TRBD2. After removal of 2 bases from V and 10 bases from J, the junction contained 1 base not matched to a gene. The CDR3 runs 13 residues. Per the germline V gene, CDR1 is SGHRS and CDR2 is YFSETQ. CDR3 coding DNA: TGCGCCAGCAGCTTTAGCGGGGGGGAGGAGCTGTTTTTT. This gives the protein CASSFSGGEELFF.

The CDR3, as DNA: TGTGCCATCAGTGGGAAGACAGGGGGCGATGGCTACACCTTC. Amino acids: CAISGKTGGDGYTF. The chain has TRBV10-3 and TRBJ1-2; 10 bases line up with TRBD1. Trimming removed 4 bases from V and 6 bases from J; junction bases left unmatched: 5. The CDR3 runs to 14 residues. Germline V CDR1 and CDR2: ENHRY, SYGVKD.

The chain employs TRBV4-1 and TRBJ1-1; D remains unclear. The CDR3 has 14 residues. Germline CDR1 and CDR2: MGHRA and YSYEKL. Trimming left V 2 bases short and J 1 base short, with 8 bases between. The CDR3 DNA follows: TGCGCCAGCAGCCAATATTCGAGGAACACTGAAGCTTTCTTT. It specifies CASSQYSRNTEAFF.

The chain couples TRBV13 to TRBJ2-7; no reliable D call. Between the trimmed V and J ends, which lost 5 bases and 9 bases, there was a span of 17 bases. The CDR3 spans 13 residues. The germline gives CDR1 PRHDT, CDR2 FYEKMQ (reference sequence). CDR3 amino acids: CASSPSEPLGQYF. In nucleotides, the CDR3 is TGTGCCAGCAGCCCCAGCGAGCCCCTGGGGCAGTACTTC.

The CDR3 region is CASSDRGTEAFF. Here the CDR3 DNA reads TGTGCCAGTAGTGACCGGGGAACTGAAGCTTTCTTT. This chain connects TRBV19 to TRBJ1-1; the D is unclear. Germline CDR1 LNHDA, CDR2 SQIVND (reference sequence). V shed 5 bases and J shed 5 bases, with 9 bases lying between them. The CDR3 runs to 12 residues.

This sequence joins TRBV5-6 and TRBJ2-2; TRBD2 matches at 8 bases. Per the germline V gene, CDR1 is SGHDT and CDR2 is YYEEEE. The CDR3 loop spans 17 amino acids. V lost 4 bases to trimming and J lost 4 bases; unmatched junction nucleotides: 12. In nucleotides, the CDR3 is TGTGCCAGCAGCACCACTAGCGGCCTTTATGGCACCGGGGAGCTGTTTTTT. Its protein product is CASSTTSGLYGTGELFF. Looking up the rest from reference TRBV5-6 and TRBJ2-2 gives the full variable domain: DAGVTQSPTHLIKTRGQQVTLRCSPKSGHDTVSWYQQALGQGPQFIFQYYEEEERQRGNFPDRFSGHQFPNYSSELNVNALLLGDSALYLCASSTTSGLYGTGELFFGEGSRLTVL.

A few counts support this clone. The V gene is TRBV7-2, the J gene TRBJ2-3; D is possibly TRBD2 (5 bases). Germline lookup yields CDR1 SGHTA and CDR2 FQGNSA. The CDR3 has 12 residues. V was cut by 5 bases and J by 4 bases, with 7 bases left in between. CDR3: CASSRRPDTQYF. The DNA of the CDR3 is TGTGCCAGCAGCCGGAGGCCAGATACGCAGTATTTT.

The rearrangement uses TRBV7-2 and TRBJ1-3; D is ambiguous. The CDR3 runs to 15 residues. V was trimmed by 3 bases and J by 0 bases, leaving 9 bases between them. Germline CDR1 is SGHTA and CDR2 is FQGNSA. Here the CDR3 reads CASSLVRSSGNTIYF. The CDR3 DNA sequence: TGTGCCAGCAGCTTGGTGAGGAGCTCTGGAAACACCATATATTTT.

About this clone: The same CDR3 also results from other DNA sequences found in this sample. The rearrangement joins TRBV11-2 to TRBJ2-5; D is uncertain. The CDR3 has 12 amino acids. Trimming cost V 1 base and J 5 bases, with 5 bases left between them. In germline, CDR1 is SGHAT, CDR2 FQNNGV. Written as DNA, the CDR3 is TGTGCCAGCAGCTTAGCGCGGGAGACCCAGTACTTC. Its protein is CASSLARETQYF.

The chain uses TRBV9 and TRBJ2-1, with D tentatively TRBD2 (5 bases). From germline, CDR1 is SGDLS and CDR2 YYNGEE. The ends were cut back, 3 bases at V and 8 bases at J, with 18 bases in the middle. This CDR3 is built from 15 residues. CDR3 sequence (DNA): TGTGCCAGCAGCGCGGCAGAGGACCTAGCCTATGAGCAGTTCTTC. Its protein product is CASSAAEDLAYEQFF.